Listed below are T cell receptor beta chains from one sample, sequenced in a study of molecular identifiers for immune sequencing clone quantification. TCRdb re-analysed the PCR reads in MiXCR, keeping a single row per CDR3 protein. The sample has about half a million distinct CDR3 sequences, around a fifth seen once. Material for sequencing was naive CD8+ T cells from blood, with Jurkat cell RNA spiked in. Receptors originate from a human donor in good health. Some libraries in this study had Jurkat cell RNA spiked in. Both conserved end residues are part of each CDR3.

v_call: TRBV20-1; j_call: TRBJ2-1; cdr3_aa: CSAHTSGSYNEQFF
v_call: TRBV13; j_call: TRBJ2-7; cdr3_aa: CASSLVLAGAEQYF
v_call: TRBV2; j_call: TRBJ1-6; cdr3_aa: CASKSTANSPLHF
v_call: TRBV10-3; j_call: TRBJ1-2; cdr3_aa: CAISGGQFYTF
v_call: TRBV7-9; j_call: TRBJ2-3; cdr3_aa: CASSSSAGGDSTTDTQYF
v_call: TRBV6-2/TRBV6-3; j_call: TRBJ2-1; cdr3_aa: CASSSGTNHYNEQFF
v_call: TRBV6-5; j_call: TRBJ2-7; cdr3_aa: CASSYGTSFYEQYF
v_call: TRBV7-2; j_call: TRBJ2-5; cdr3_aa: CASSPGTSGRALTLGTQYF
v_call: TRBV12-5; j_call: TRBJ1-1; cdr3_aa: CASGWITGEAFF
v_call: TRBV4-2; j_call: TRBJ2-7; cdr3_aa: CASSQEVAYTYEQYF
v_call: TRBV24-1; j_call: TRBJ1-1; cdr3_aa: CATSDPRGEAFF
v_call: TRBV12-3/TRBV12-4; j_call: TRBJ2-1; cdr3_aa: CASSPPEGGPISAEQFF
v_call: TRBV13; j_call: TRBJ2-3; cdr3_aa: CASSFINPDRALAGGDTQYF
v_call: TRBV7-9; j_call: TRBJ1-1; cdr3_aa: CASSLIVVGAGTEAFF
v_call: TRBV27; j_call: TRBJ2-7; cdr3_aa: CASSPFGQGGFEQYF
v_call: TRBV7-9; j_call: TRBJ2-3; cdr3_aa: CASSLVYRGGSSTDTQYF
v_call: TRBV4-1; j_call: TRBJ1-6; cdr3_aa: CASSQVWGPESPLHF
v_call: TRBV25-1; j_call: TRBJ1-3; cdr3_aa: CASSISSTLITGNTIYF
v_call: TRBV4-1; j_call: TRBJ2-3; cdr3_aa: CASSRNWNTQYF
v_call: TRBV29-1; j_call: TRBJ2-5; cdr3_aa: CSVVPLAGEETQYF
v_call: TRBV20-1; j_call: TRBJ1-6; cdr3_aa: CSARLGSVSSYNSPLHF
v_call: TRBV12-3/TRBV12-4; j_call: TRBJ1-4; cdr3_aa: CAISLVGAREKLFF
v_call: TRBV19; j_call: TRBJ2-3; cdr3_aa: CASSPTGGWRGDTQYF